These T cell receptor beta chains were read from a single sample in a study of shared clonotypes between healthy human individuals. Generated by immunoSEQ multiplex PCR, the TCRdb table keeps only in-frame clones and is missing some. The profile shows about 800,000 clones, approximately 97% of them singletons. Sequencing used naive CD8+ T cells sorted from blood. Every receptor here comes from a man aged 30-40 years in good health. Both conserved end residues are trimmed from each CDR3. A D gene is named only where the DNA matches it firmly.

v_gene	d_gene	j_gene	CDR3aa
TRBV14	NA	TRBJ2-7	ASSQSRDYEQY
TRBV6-5	TRBD1	TRBJ2-7	ASSYSGQHYEQY
TRBV27	NA	TRBJ2-3	ASGRRSGTDTQY
TRBV9	NA	TRBJ2-1	ASSEVGHNEQF
TRBV7-9	NA	TRBJ2-1	ASSSTDAAVGEQF
TRBV10-2	NA	TRBJ2-7	ASKVGAYEQY
TRBV7-9	NA	TRBJ2-7	ASSTSDRDYEQY
TRBV29-1	NA	TRBJ2-7	SVEDGAGTYEQY
TRBV10-1	TRBD2	TRBJ2-2	ASGTRETNTGELF
TRBV7-9	NA	TRBJ1-5	ASSSPEEEMGNQPQH
TRBV5-4	NA	TRBJ1-4	ASSWSGLGQANEKLF
TRBV15	NA	TRBJ1-5	ATSSTPGNQPQH
TRBV9	NA	TRBJ1-2	ASSPRGASGYT
TRBV5-4	NA	TRBJ2-3	ASRQGGLIANTQY
TRBV5-1	NA	TRBJ2-7	ASSSLVGTDYY
TRBV11-2	NA	TRBJ2-7	ASSLAPQSRGGEEY
TRBV19	NA	TRBJ2-7	ASSFRQSGTYEQY